This T cell receptor (beta chain) was sequenced during a study of blood T cells in healthy people across ages. Points from the study as a whole: Per million T cells, TCR beta diversity dropped about linearly as age rose.

The CDR3 is 12 residues long. V was trimmed by 3 bases and J by 3 bases, leaving 6 bases between them. Many counts were recorded for this clonotype. Its antigen is currently unknown. The use of a sample-barcoded 5' primer and a J-beta primer mix characterized a second PCR of about 7 to 12 cycles. MiXCR was run by TCRdb on the 5' RACE reads, yielding one entry per CDR3 protein. Here the sample spans more than 800,000 distinct CDR3 sequences, 25% to 35% being singletons. Every donor provided 8.5 to 10 milliliters of peripheral blood. The TCR comes from a woman older than 75 in good health. Sequencing was carried out using blood. The chain uses TRBV12-3 or TRBV12-4 and TRBJ2-7; D gene unclear. DNA for the CDR3: TGTGCCAGCAGTTTCGGCGGCTACGAGCAGTACTTC. As protein: CASSFGGYEQYF.